The rows below give T cell receptor beta chains drawn from one sample of a study. MiXCR was run by TCRdb on the 5' RACE reads, yielding one entry per CDR3 protein. The sample gives around 29,000 distinct CDR3 sequences, approximately 24% of which show up once; about 3.7% is in the top ten. Sequenced sample: naive CD4+ T cells sorted from a lymph node. The receptors come from a female donor with breast cancer. Both conserved end residues are part of each CDR3. The order of the fields is clone size, D gene, J gene, V gene, CDR3 DNA, CDR3 protein. A D gene is named only where the DNA matches it firmly. Size is stated for part of the rows, as once, few or many counts, or as a class when the clone is expanded.

>-|-|TRBJ1-5|TRBV7-8
TGTGCCAGCAGCGGTACGGGAGCAGGGGCTAATCAGCCCCAGCATTTT
CASSGTGAGANQPQHF
>-|-|TRBJ2-6|TRBV12-3/TRBV12-4
TGTGCCAGCAGGAGGGATTACTCTGGGGCCAACGTCCTGACTTTC
CASRRDYSGANVLTF
>-|-|TRBJ1-1|TRBV10-3
TGTGCCATCAGCCCCGACTACACTGAAGCTTTCTTT
CAISPDYTEAFF
>-|-|TRBJ1-1|TRBV27
TGTGCCAGCAGTTCCCCCGGGCGGGGAAGTCACGCTGAAGCTTTCTTT
CASSSPGRGSHAEAFF
>medium-sized|-|TRBJ2-7|TRBV5-1
TGCGCCAGCAGCTTTGCCTACGAGCAGTACTTC
CASSFAYEQYF
>many|TRBD1|TRBJ1-5|TRBV4-1
TGCGCCAGCAGTCGACAGGGGGATCAGCCCCAGCATTTT
CASSRQGDQPQHF
>-|-|TRBJ2-7|TRBV15
TGTGCCACCAGCAGAGATCCCTCGTACGAGCAGTACTTC
CATSRDPSYEQYF
>-|-|TRBJ1-1|TRBV5-1
TGCGCCAGCAGCTTGGCCAGGCCCCTACTGAGCACTGAAGCTTTCTTT
CASSLARPLLSTEAFF
>-|TRBD1|TRBJ2-2|TRBV7-3
TGTGCCAGCAGCCAGACAGGGCCCGGGGAGCTGTTTTTT
CASSQTGPGELFF
>-|TRBD1|TRBJ1-1|TRBV5-1
TGCGCCAGCCGACAGGGAGGAGGGACTGAAGCTTTCTTT
CASRQGGGTEAFF
>few|TRBD2|TRBJ2-1|TRBV29-1
TGCAGCGTTGAAGGCCGAGCGGGAGGGATGAATGAGCAGTTCTTC
CSVEGRAGGMNEQFF
>many|TRBD1|TRBJ1-5|TRBV6-2/TRBV6-3
TGTGCCAGCAGCCTCGACAGGGACCTTTCCCCAGTCAATCAGCCCCAGCATTTT
CASSLDRDLSPVNQPQHF
>many|-|TRBJ2-2|TRBV12-3/TRBV12-4
TGTGCCAGCACCCGCGGTGGGGCTTACGGCGGGGAGCTGTTTTTT
CASTRGGAYGGELFF
>few|TRBD1|TRBJ1-1|TRBV20-1
TGCAGTGCTAGAGACCCTAGACAGGGCGAGACTGAAGCTTTCTTT
CSARDPRQGETEAFF
>-|-|TRBJ1-6|TRBV5-1
TGCGCCAGCAGCTCCCGCGGGGGGGAGGTTTCACCCCCCCACTTT
CASSSRGGEVSPPHF
>few|-|TRBJ2-2|TRBV27
TGTGCCAGCAGTTTATCAGCTTTTAGGGGCGGGGAGCTGTTTTTT
CASSLSAFRGGELFF
>-|-|TRBJ2-2|TRBV5-6
TGTGCCAGCAGCTCCCAGGACGGGGGCACCGGGGAGCTGTTTTTT
CASSSQDGGTGELFF
>few|TRBD1|TRBJ1-2|TRBV28
TGTGCCAGCAGCCGACAGGGGGCCTGGGGCTACACCTTC
CASSRQGAWGYTF
>medium-sized|TRBD1|TRBJ2-5|TRBV20-1
TGCAGTGCTAGAGGGGACAGTCCGCAAGAGACCCAGTACTTC
CSARGDSPQETQYF
>-|-|TRBJ2-3|TRBV7-2
TGTGCCAGCAGCTTTCGGGGTGAGGGGCGCGATACGCAGTATTTT
CASSFRGEGRDTQYF
>-|-|TRBJ1-1|TRBV12-3/TRBV12-4
TGTGCCAGCATCCTAGGGGGGGGCGCGAACACTGAAGCTTTCTTT
CASILGGGANTEAFF
>-|-|TRBJ2-7|TRBV6-5
TGTGCCAGCAGCTGCGGGACTTACTACGAGCAGTACTTC
CASSCGTYYEQYF
>-|-|TRBJ2-2|TRBV5-8
TGTGCCAGCAGCTTCAGGATTAACACCGGGGAGCTGTTTTTT
CASSFRINTGELFF
>medium-sized|TRBD2|TRBJ2-5|TRBV20-1
TGCAGTGCGGTAGAGGGCGGGAGGAACCAAGAGACCCAGTACTTC
CSAVEGGRNQETQYF
>-|-|TRBJ1-1|TRBV5-1
TGCGCCAGCAGCGCGGGCCAGGGAACCACTGAAGCTTTCTTT
CASSAGQGTTEAFF
>-|-|TRBJ2-6|TRBV30
TGTGCCTGGAGTAGGGGTGGTGGGGCCAACGTCCTGACTTTC
CAWSRGGGANVLTF
>-|-|TRBJ1-5|TRBV27
TGTGCCAGCAGCTTGGAGGGGAGGAATCAGCCCCAGCATTTT
CASSLEGRNQPQHF
>few|TRBD1|TRBJ1-1|TRBV29-1
TGCAGCGTTGAACGAGACAGGGTTCTCACTGAAGCTTTCTTT
CSVERDRVLTEAFF
>-|-|TRBJ2-3|TRBV20-1
TGCAGTGCTAGAGATAGCACCTCCCCCAGAGATACGCAGTATTTT
CSARDSTSPRDTQYF
>-|-|TRBJ1-6|TRBV6-1
TGTGCCACCCCGAAAGAGGCGGTTGTTAATTCACCCCTCCACTTT
CATPKEAVVNSPLHF
>-|-|TRBJ2-6|TRBV11-3
TGTGCCAGCAGCTTGGGGACCTCTGGGGCCAACGTCCTGACTTTC
CASSLGTSGANVLTF
>-|-|TRBJ1-6|TRBV9
TGTGCCAGCAGCGTAGAAGCCGGGGGGGAGTATTCACCCCTCCACTTT
CASSVEAGGEYSPLHF
>-|-|TRBJ2-7|TRBV7-6
TGTGCCAGCAGCGAATCCGCCGGGACATCTCAAAACGAGCAGTACTTC
CASSESAGTSQNEQYF
>-|-|TRBJ1-1|TRBV6-1
TGTGCCAGCGCCGTATGGAAGAACACTGAAGCTTTCTTT
CASAVWKNTEAFF
>few|-|TRBJ2-4|TRBV29-1
TGCAGCGTTGAAGCCTCCCGATGGGGCATTCAGTACTTC
CSVEASRWGIQYF
>many|-|TRBJ2-7|TRBV6-5
TGTGCCAGCGAGGTCTTTTCCTACGAGCAGTACTTC
CASEVFSYEQYF
>-|-|TRBJ2-1|TRBV5-4
TGTGCCAGCAGCTTGGGACTAGGCTACAATGAGCAGTTCTTC
CASSLGLGYNEQFF
>many|-|TRBJ2-5|TRBV6-1
TGTGCCAGCAGTCCACCGGAGCGATCACGGGTCCAAGAGACCCAGTACTTC
CASSPPERSRVQETQYF
>-|-|TRBJ1-4|TRBV4-1
TGCGCCAGCAGCGCAGTTTTTAATGAAAAACTGTTTTTT
CASSAVFNEKLFF
>-|-|TRBJ2-5|TRBV9
TGTGCCAGCAGCGACCCTATTCGGGACACCCAAGAGACCCAGTACTTC
CASSDPIRDTQETQYF
>-|TRBD1|TRBJ2-1|TRBV10-3
TGTGCCGCCCAAGACAGGGGCGATGAGCAGTTCTTC
CAAQDRGDEQFF
>-|-|TRBJ1-6|TRBV12-3/TRBV12-4
TGTGCCAGCAGTTTCGACAGTTTCAATTCACCCCTCCACTTT
CASSFDSFNSPLHF
>medium-sized|-|TRBJ2-3|TRBV20-1
TGCAGTGCTAGAGGACAGTCCACAGATACGCAGTATTTT
CSARGQSTDTQYF
>many|TRBD2|TRBJ2-7|TRBV7-2
TGTGCCAGTAGACCCAGCGGGGGTTCCTACGAGCAGTACTTC
CASRPSGGSYEQYF
>few|TRBD2|TRBJ2-3|TRBV12-3/TRBV12-4
TGTGCCAGCGGTTCAAGGCTAGCGGGAGCGGCAGATACGCAGTATTTT
CASGSRLAGAADTQYF
>once|-|TRBJ1-2|TRBV2
TGTGCCAGCAGTGAGTACACGGATCATCCACAAGATAGCAATGGCTACACCTTC
CASSEYTDHPQDSNGYTF
>-|-|TRBJ1-1|TRBV5-1
TGCGCCAGCAGTCTCAGCACCTTAGGAGGCACTGAAGCTTTCTTT
CASSLSTLGGTEAFF
>-|-|TRBJ1-1|TRBV9
TGTGCCAGCAGCGTAGGGCGGGACATGGGCACTGAAGCTTTCTTT
CASSVGRDMGTEAFF
>-|-|TRBJ2-5|TRBV6-5
TGTGACAGCAGTTACGGTGGGGGAGAGACCCAGTACTTC
CDSSYGGGETQYF
>few|TRBD1|TRBJ2-6|TRBV9
TGTGCCAGCAGCATACGTCCCGGGACAGGGGTTGGGGCCAACGTCCTGACTTTC
CASSIRPGTGVGANVLTF
>many|-|TRBJ1-4|TRBV15
TGTGCCACCAGCCGAAGACAGTCTTCAAATGAAAAACTGTTTTTT
CATSRRQSSNEKLFF
>-|-|TRBJ2-4|TRBV7-2
TGTGCCAGCAGCTCCGAGGGGGGCTCAAACATTCAGTACTTC
CASSSEGGSNIQYF
>few|-|TRBJ2-2|TRBV18
TGTGCCAGCTCACCTCTTAGTCGGACATTGAACACCGGGGAGCTGTTTTTT
CASSPLSRTLNTGELFF
>few|-|TRBJ1-1|TRBV2
TGTGCCAGCAGCCCCAGGGGACTAGGGAACACTGAAGCTTTCTTT
CASSPRGLGNTEAFF
>-|TRBD2|TRBJ2-1|TRBV4-1
TGCGCCAGCAGCTCTGTGGCGGGGGGGCTCTATGAGCAGTTCTTC
CASSSVAGGLYEQFF
>once|TRBD2|TRBJ2-2|TRBV4-3
TGTGCCAGCAGCCGCGGACTAGCGGGACCCGAGGGATGGACCCGGGAGCTGTTTTTT
CASSRGLAGPEGWTRELFF
>-|TRBD1|TRBJ1-1|TRBV5-1
TGCGCCAGCAGCTCCGACAGGGGGCGAAGTGTTGTAACTGAAGCTTTCTTT
CASSSDRGRSVVTEAFF
>medium-sized|TRBD2|TRBJ2-1|TRBV24-1
TGTGCCACCAGTGATCCTAGCGGGAGGGCCCGGAATGAGCAGTTCTTC
CATSDPSGRARNEQFF